These 28 T cell receptor beta chains were all obtained from the same sample, sequenced in a study of CD8 T cells in ankylosing spondylitis. TCRdb re-analysed the 5' RACE reads in MiXCR, keeping a single row per CDR3 protein. The profile shows 250,000 to 350,000 distinct CDR3 sequences, 20% of them singletons. The sample was blood, either unsorted or a sorted T cell fraction (not recorded which). The origin of the receptors is a male donor with ankylosing spondylitis or in good health (not recorded which).

Comments on this clonotype: It may be a read error: a sequence one base away is much more abundant. The chain is built from TRBV3-1 and TRBJ2-1; maybe TRBD2 (7 bases). CDR3 length equals 14 residues. Germline V gene lookup returns CDR1 LGHDT and CDR2 YNNKEL (reference sequence). The CDR3 loop reads CASSQRGGVNAQFF. For the CDR3, the DNA is TGTGCCAGCAGCCAGAGGGGGGGCGTAAATGCGCAGTTCTTC.

The table lists this clonotype with many counts. The chain recombines TRBV24-1 with TRBJ2-5; D unclear. V gave up 4 bases and J gave up 1 base, with 9 bases separating them. The CDR3 spans 14 residues. Germline V gene sequence: CDR1 KGHDR, CDR2 SFDVKD. The CDR3 here is CATSDRKFQETQYF. The CDR3 bases are TGTGCCACCAGTGACCGTAAATTCCAAGAGACCCAGTACTTC.

This sequence joins TRBV7-2 and TRBJ2-2; maybe TRBD1 (6 bases). The CDR3 has 15 residues. Germline V gives CDR1 SGHTA, CDR2 FQGNSA. The V end lost 4 bases, the J end lost 2 bases, and 11 bases lay between the germline ends. For the CDR3, the DNA is TGTGCCAGCAGCTCCTGGACAGAAAACACCGGGGAGCTGTTTTTT. This encodes CASSSWTENTGELFF.

This clonotype showed up just a few times. The chain joins TRBV20-1 to TRBJ1-5; weak D call: TRBD1 (6 bases). Germline CDR1 and CDR2: DFQATT and SNEGSKA (reference sequence). V dropped 4 bases and J dropped 4 bases, with 11 bases sitting between them. This CDR3 is 13 amino acids long. CDR3 nucleotides: TGCAGTGCTAAGGGGGGTACTAATCAGCCCCAGCATTTT. Protein: CSAKGGTNQPQHF.

V gene TRBV5-6 combines with J gene TRBJ2-1; no firm D call. Germline V CDR1 and CDR2: SGHDT, YYEEEE. The CDR3 consists of 16 residues. Trimming left V 3 bases short and J 0 bases short, with 13 bases between. The CDR3 reads CASSSRFRRSYNEQFF. The CDR3 DNA sequence: TGTGCCAGCAGCTCCCGTTTTCGTCGCTCCTACAATGAGCAGTTCTTC.

The table lists this clonotype with many counts. The chain has TRBV12-3 or TRBV12-4 and TRBJ2-1, with D hard to call. Trimming left V 1 base short and J 8 bases short, with 6 bases between. The CDR3 loop spans 12 amino acids. The CDR3 DNA follows: TGTGCCAGCAGTTTAGTTCACGATGAGCAGTTCTTC. Amino acid sequence: CASSLVHDEQFF.

This clonotype was seen more than once but under ten times. The chain has TRBV29-1 and TRBJ1-2; D call uncertain. With 7 bases removed from V and 10 bases from J, the gap between germline ends came to 16 bases. Per the germline V gene, CDR1 is SQVTM and CDR2 is ANQGSEA. CDR3 length equals 11 residues. DNA for the CDR3: TGCAGCGCCGAAGGTGAGGCAGCCTACACCTTC. Translation: CSAEGEAAYTF.

This clonotype was counted a few times. J is TRBJ2-1 and V is TRBV6-5; D uncertain. V lost 6 bases to trimming and J lost 10 bases, with 10 bases between them. The V gene's germline CDR1 is MNHEY and CDR2 SVGAGI. This CDR3 comprises 11 residues. CDR3 coding DNA: TGTGCCAGCAGCAACACACGGGAGCAGTTCTTC. This gives the protein CASSNTREQFF.

In this sample, this clonotype turned up many times. Written as DNA, the CDR3 is TGTGCCAGCAGTTACTCGAGAGTCGGGACAGAGCAGTTCTTC. This translates into CASSYSRVGTEQFF. V usage is TRBV6-5 and J usage is TRBJ2-1; maybe TRBD1 (6 bases). CDR3 length equals 14 residues. Germline-derived CDR1 and CDR2 are MNHEY and SVGAGI. V was clipped by 0 bases and J by 10 bases, with 13 bases between them.

The gene calls are TRBV20-1 and TRBJ2-2, with TRBD2 matching over 8 bases. J gave up 0 bases and V 3 bases, and 3 bases lay outside the gene matches. CDR1 and CDR2 (germline): DFQATT, SNEGSKA (reference sequence). This CDR3 has 15 residues. The CDR3 DNA reads TGCAGTGCTAGGCGGGGGGCCTCGAACACCGGGGAGCTGTTTTTT. Translation gives CSARRGASNTGELFF.

This clonotype has just a few counts. The gene calls are TRBV5-1 and TRBJ2-3; 10 nucleotides match TRBD2. Germline assignment: CDR1 SGHRS and CDR2 YFSETQ. V lost 4 bases and J lost 3; bases outside the gene matches: 8. The CDR3 is made up of 16 amino acids. In nucleotides, the CDR3 is TGCGCCAGCAGCCCTACCGGGACTAGCGATACAGATACGCAGTATTTT. This sequence encodes CASSPTGTSDTDTQYF.

This clonotype was seen many times. V is TRBV20-1 and J is TRBJ2-2, with unresolved D. Trimming cost V 2 bases and J 6 bases, with 1 base left between them. The CDR3 is 10 amino acids. Germline-derived CDR1 and CDR2 are DFQATT and SNEGSKA (reference sequence). CDR3: CSARSGELFF. CDR3 in DNA: TGCAGTGCTAGATCCGGGGAGCTGTTTTTT.

This clonotype was found many times. One junction end disagrees with the germline gene, perhaps due to a read error. The chain has TRBV20-1 and TRBJ1-5; 8 positions agree with TRBD1. The CDR3 length is 14 residues. Per the germline V gene, CDR1 is DFQATT and CDR2 is SNEGSKA (reference sequence). CDR3 amino acids: CSARGQGRNQPQHF. CDR3 in DNA: TGCAGTGCCAGAGGACAGGGCCGCAATCAGCCCCAGCATTTT.

J is TRBJ2-1 and V is TRBV18; 12 bases fit TRBD2. Germline V lookup: CDR1 KGHSH, CDR2 LQKENI. Losses at the gene ends were 3 bases for V and 1 base for J; bases not matched to a gene: 10. The CDR3 extends over 19 amino acids. The DNA for the CDR3 is TGTGCCAGCTCACCTTTAGGGACTAGCGGGTTCTTTTCCTACAATGAGCAGTTCTTC. Translated, it gives CASSPLGTSGFFSYNEQFF.

The genes are TRBV20-1 and TRBJ2-1; 10 bases fit TRBD2. The germline gives CDR1 DFQATT, CDR2 SNEGSKA (reference sequence). J was trimmed by 5 bases and V by 5 bases; bases with no gene match: 9. CDR3 length: 15 residues. The CDR3 DNA sequence: TGCAGTGCTTTGACAGCGGGAGGGTCCCACAATGAGCAGTTCTTC. Amino acid sequence: CSALTAGGSHNEQFF.

The chain employs TRBV5-1 and TRBJ2-3; 10 positions agree with TRBD2. J lost 3 bases, V lost 0 bases, and 4 bases had no gene match. Germline CDR1 reads SGHRS; CDR2 reads YFSETQ. The CDR3 sequence is 16 residues long. The CDR3 loop is CASSLVLAGFTDTQYF. CDR3 bases: TGCGCCAGCAGCTTGGTACTAGCGGGATTTACAGATACGCAGTATTTT.

This clonotype was counted between two and nine times. CDR3 nucleotides: TGTGCCAGCAGCTCGACAAACGGGGAGCTGTTTTTT. It codes for CASSSTNGELFF. The V and J genes are TRBV7-3 and TRBJ2-2; D is unclear. V was pared by 4 bases and J by 7 bases, with 7 bases between. The CDR3 has 12 residues. Germline loops: CDR1 SGHTA, CDR2 FQGTGA.

V and J are TRBV12-3 or TRBV12-4 and TRBJ1-6, with no clear D. This CDR3 region has 12 residues. Deletions cut 8 bases from V and 13 bases from J, with 15 bases between. In DNA, the CDR3 is TGTGCCAGCCAGTCCGGAGGAGTCCCCCTCCACTTT. It codes for CASQSGGVPLHF.

J is TRBJ2-1 and V is TRBV3-1; 9 nucleotides agree with TRBD2. The V and J ends lost 5 bases and 8 bases, in that order; junction bases with no gene match: 10. CDR3 length: 15 residues. Germline loops: CDR1 LGHDT, CDR2 YNNKEL (reference sequence). CDR3 sequence: CASSSLAGGPYEQFF. The CDR3 nucleotides are TGTGCCAGCAGCTCACTGGCGGGAGGGCCCTATGAGCAGTTCTTC.

The V call is TRBV7-7, the J call TRBJ2-2; D is perhaps TRBD1 (5 bases). The germline V gene has CDR1 SSHAT and CDR2 FNYEAQ (reference sequence). Deletions cut 5 bases from V and 1 base from J, with 11 bases between. The CDR3 covers 15 residues. The CDR3: CASSKDSQNTGELFF. The CDR3 nucleotides read TGTGCCAGCAGCAAAGACAGTCAGAACACCGGGGAGCTGTTTTTT.

This clonotype was picked up many times. CDR3 in DNA: TGTGCCAGCAGTTTATTGGGACGGATGAACACTGAAGCTTTCTTT. Its translation: CASSLLGRMNTEAFF. V is TRBV28 and J is TRBJ1-1; possible D gene TRBD1, 5 bases. The CDR3 has 15 residues. CDR1 and CDR2 from the germline V gene are MDHEN and SYDVKM. Trimming left V 1 base short and J 0 bases short, with 9 bases between.

This clonotype appeared a few times. This rearrangement joins TRBV6-1 to TRBJ2-5; TRBD1 is a possible D gene (6 bases). Germline V gene lookup returns CDR1 MNHNS and CDR2 SASEGT. Trimming stripped 6 bases from V and 4 bases from J, with 15 bases between. There are 14 residues in the CDR3. In DNA form, the CDR3 reads TGTGCCAGCAGGGGGGCCTATCGGGGAGAGACCCAGTACTTC. Encoded protein: CASRGAYRGETQYF.

This clonotype was found a few times. The chain combines TRBV20-1 with TRBJ2-5; 11 bases fit TRBD2. The germline CDR1 and CDR2 sequences are DFQATT and SNEGSKA (reference sequence). The V gene end was trimmed by 3 bases and the J gene end by 5 bases; junction bases not matched to a gene: 2. CDR3 length: 13 amino acids. The CDR3 reads CSASPSGRETQYF. Here the CDR3 DNA reads TGCAGTGCTAGCCCTAGCGGGAGGGAGACCCAGTACTTC.

The table lists this clonotype with a few counts. The chain couples TRBV5-1 to TRBJ2-1; weak D call: TRBD2 (5 bases). CDR3 length: 14 residues. Per the germline V gene, CDR1 is SGHRS and CDR2 is YFSETQ. V gave up 4 bases and J gave up 10 bases, with 18 bases separating them. The CDR3 sequence is CASSLGLVGGEQFF. DNA for the CDR3: TGCGCCAGCAGCCTGGGGTTAGTCGGAGGCGAGCAGTTCTTC.

The chain has TRBV3-1 and TRBJ2-3, with D perhaps TRBD2 (6 bases). Germline CDR1 LGHDT, CDR2 YNNKEL (reference sequence). V was trimmed by 2 bases and J by 3 bases, leaving 15 bases between them. This CDR3 comprises 16 residues. The CDR3 DNA sequence: TGTGCCAGCAGCCAATTGCGCAGGGACTTGACAGATACGCAGTATTTT. Protein sequence: CASSQLRRDLTDTQYF.

The table lists this clonotype with a few counts. The V gene is TRBV29-1, the J gene TRBJ2-6; 9 bases are shared with TRBD1. Germline V gives CDR1 SQVTM, CDR2 ANQGSEA. The ends lost 6 bases at V and 0 bases at J; junction bases unmatched: 9. The CDR3 spans 17 residues. The CDR3: CSVYTGTGLSGANVLTF. CDR3 DNA: TGCAGCGTGTATACCGGGACAGGGCTCTCTGGGGCCAACGTCCTGACTTTC. Based on the CDR3 plus reference TRBV29-1 and TRBJ2-6, the full variable domain is SAVISQKPSRDICQRGTSLTIQCQVDSQVTMMFWYRQQPGQSLTLIATANQGSEATYESGFVIDKFPISRPNLTFSTLTVSNMSPEDSSIYLCSVYTGTGLSGANVLTFGAGSRLTVL.

This rearrangement joins TRBV10-3 to TRBJ1-1, with 7 bases lining up with TRBD1. V lost 3 bases to trimming and J lost 6 bases; unmatched junction nucleotides: 10. CDR1 and CDR2 (germline): ENHRY, SYGVKD. The CDR3 contains 15 residues. The CDR3 reads CAISDSDRWGAEAFF. CDR3 DNA sequence: TGTGCCATCAGTGACTCGGACAGGTGGGGTGCTGAAGCTTTCTTT.

This clonotype occurred a few times. The rearrangement links TRBV7-9 to TRBJ1-6, with no clear D. The CDR3 is 16 amino acids. The V and J ends lost 3 bases and 5 bases respectively, with 14 bases between them. Germline V gives CDR1 SEHNR, CDR2 FQNEAQ (reference sequence). For the CDR3, the DNA is TGTGCCAGCAGCTTTCTCACACAGCCCGATAATTCACCCCTCCACTTT. Translation: CASSFLTQPDNSPLHF.